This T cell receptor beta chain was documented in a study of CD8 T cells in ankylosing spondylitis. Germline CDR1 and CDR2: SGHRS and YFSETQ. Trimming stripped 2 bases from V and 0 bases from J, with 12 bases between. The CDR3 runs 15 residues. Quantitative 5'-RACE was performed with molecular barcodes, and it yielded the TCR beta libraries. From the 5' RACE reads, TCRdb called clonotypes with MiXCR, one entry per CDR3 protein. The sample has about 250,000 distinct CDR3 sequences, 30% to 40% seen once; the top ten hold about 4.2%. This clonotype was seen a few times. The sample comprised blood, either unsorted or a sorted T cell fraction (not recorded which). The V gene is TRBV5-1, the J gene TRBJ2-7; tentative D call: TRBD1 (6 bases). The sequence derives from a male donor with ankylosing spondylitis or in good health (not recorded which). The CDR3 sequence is CASSFSGTNSYEQYF. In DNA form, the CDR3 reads TGCGCCAGCAGCTTCTCCGGGACAAACTCCTACGAGCAGTACTTC.